This TCR beta chain comes out of a study of coeliac disease (dated by TCRdb to between 2021 and 2022). At the level of the whole study: Each coeliac patient was placed into one of three groups: newly diagnosed active disease, refractory coeliac disease type I, or disease controlled by a gluten-free diet. High-resolution HLA typing was unavailable, so biased TRBV7-2 usage was queried as a proof of principle. Small intestinal lymphocyte fractions from coeliac and non-coeliac patients were analysed in the study using next-generation sequencing of rearranged TRB and TRG CDR3 regions. The aim was to characterise TR repertoires of small intestinal T cells in active, refractory type I and gluten-free-diet-treated coeliac disease. A total of some 30 patients were included in the full study, of whom about 22 had serologically confirmed coeliac disease and 8 were controls with non-small intestinal disorders. TRB sequencing worked for samples from 27 to 35 subjects, and these included 20 to 25 paired bulk unsorted intraepithelial and lamina propria cell samples.

Libraries were built with the immunoSEQ multiplex PCR assay. The TR loci underwent multiplexed PCR amplification, with J gene segments targeted by reverse primers and V gene segments targeted by forward primers. The Illumina HiSeq System was used to sequence the amplified CDR3 regions. Per the source publication's procedure: To strip out PCR and sequencing errors and collapse the data into unique sequences, a nearest-neighbour algorithm merged closely related reads. Repertoires were summarised by clonality and by T cell density, defined as TR molecules per amount of genomic DNA input. CDR3 amino acid sequences present in at least 80% of unsorted samples were defined as public TRs, and these public TRs were then tested for differential abundance between coeliac and control samples. Each lamina propria sample was queried against a list of a few hundred published gliadin-specific TRB sequences. Kruskal-Wallis tests followed by Dunn post-tests were used to test for differences in clonality and density between disease groups. This immuneACCESS table, as held by TCRdb, lists in-frame sequences with V and J called but not all clones. Of the missing ones, under half trace to an unresolved V gene in checked studies; the others have no known cause. The V and J calls and clone size are taken from that table; D and trimming were inferred from the DNA. The sample includes several thousand clones, with about three fifths observed a single time. The ten largest clones add up to around 3.3% of the sample.

About this clone itself: Its antigen target is currently unknown. Per-base qualities were not stored, and no clone one base away is much larger.

Aliquots of 400,000 to 550,000 cells were frozen in DMSO/FBS in liquid nitrogen, and one aliquot per fraction was used for sequencing. Endoscopy and small intestinal biopsy were performed in all 30 or so patients in the study. Lamina propria cells were released by collagenase digestion of the biopsy tissue left over after intraepithelial cell isolation. The Qiagen DNeasy blood extraction kit was used to extract genomic DNA from the frozen unsorted cell fractions. The trim is 2 bases for V and 7 bases for J, with a gap of 12 bases between the germline ends. From cysteine to phenylalanine, the CDR3 is 14 amino acids long. CDR3 DNA only is kept here, 42 bases in frame from base 1. Sequences LGHNA (CDR1) and YSLEER (CDR2) are obtained from the germline V gene. Study-wide findings and limitations: Compared with controls, active coeliac intraepithelial and lamina propria samples had TRB and TRG repertoires of lower clonality, which suggests that diverse T cells were recruited. The authors considered the approach unsuitable for unbiased detection of gliadin-specific T cells, which are scarce and rarely shared between patients. Published gliadin-specific TRB sequences turned up in about 50% of the 18 coeliac lamina propria samples, compared with only 1 of 6 controls. TRB repertoires were mostly private, with most amino acid sequences found in only one sample, and V-gene usage showed no significant difference between disease groups. High-purity fractions were not obtained when intraepithelial cells were separated from lamina propria cells, so cross-contamination between compartments was possible.

The V and J segments used are TRBV4-3 and TRBJ1-3; the D gene is unclear. Sequencing used lamina propria lymphocytes from the gut. The sample's cell subset or site label, in plain terms: lamina propria cell (LPC) fraction of small intestinal biopsy. This clonotype originated in a woman aged 55-69 years with active celiac disease. The DNA is as follows: TGCGCCAGCAGCCAAATAAATCCTGCGAACACCATATATTTT. Its amino acids are CASSQINPANTIYF.